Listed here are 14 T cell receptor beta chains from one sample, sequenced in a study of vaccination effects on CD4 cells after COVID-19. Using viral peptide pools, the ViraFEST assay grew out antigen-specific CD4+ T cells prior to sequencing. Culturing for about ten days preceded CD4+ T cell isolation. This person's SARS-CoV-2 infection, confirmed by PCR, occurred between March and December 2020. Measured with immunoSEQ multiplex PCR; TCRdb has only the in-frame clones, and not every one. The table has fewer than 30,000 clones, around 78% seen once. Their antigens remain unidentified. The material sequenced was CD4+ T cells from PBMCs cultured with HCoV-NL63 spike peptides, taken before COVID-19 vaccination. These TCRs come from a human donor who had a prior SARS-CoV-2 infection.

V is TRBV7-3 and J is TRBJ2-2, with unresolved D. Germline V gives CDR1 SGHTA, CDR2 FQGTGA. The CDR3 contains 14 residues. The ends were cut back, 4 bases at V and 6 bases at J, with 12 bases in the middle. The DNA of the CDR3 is TGTGCCAGCAGCTGGGGAACAAGGGCCGGGGAGCTGTTTTTT. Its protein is CASSWGTRAGELFF.

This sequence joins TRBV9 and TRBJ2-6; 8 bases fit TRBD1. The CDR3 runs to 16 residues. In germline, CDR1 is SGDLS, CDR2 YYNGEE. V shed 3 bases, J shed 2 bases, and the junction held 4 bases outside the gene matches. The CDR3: CASSAATGAGANVLTF. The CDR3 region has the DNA TGTGCCAGCAGCGCGGCGACAGGGGCTGGGGCCAACGTCCTGACTTTC.

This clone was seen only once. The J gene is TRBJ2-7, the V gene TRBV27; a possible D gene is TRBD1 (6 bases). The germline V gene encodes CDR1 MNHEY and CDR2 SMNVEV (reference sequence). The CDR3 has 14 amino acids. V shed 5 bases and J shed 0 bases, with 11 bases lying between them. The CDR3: CASSPRGSSYEQYF. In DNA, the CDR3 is TGTGCCAGCAGTCCCAGGGGTAGCTCCTACGAGCAGTACTTC.

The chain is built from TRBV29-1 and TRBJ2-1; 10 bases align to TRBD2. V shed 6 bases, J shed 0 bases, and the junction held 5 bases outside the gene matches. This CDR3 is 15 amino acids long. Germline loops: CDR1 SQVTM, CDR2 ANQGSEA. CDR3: CSVDVAGGSYNEQFF. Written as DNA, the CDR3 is TGCAGCGTGGATGTAGCGGGGGGCTCCTACAATGAGCAGTTCTTC.

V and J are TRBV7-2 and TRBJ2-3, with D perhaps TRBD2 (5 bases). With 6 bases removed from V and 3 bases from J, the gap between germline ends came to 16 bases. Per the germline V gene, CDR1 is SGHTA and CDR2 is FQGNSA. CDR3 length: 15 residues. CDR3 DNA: TGTGCCAGCAGGCTCGGGATAGCCGGGACAGATACGCAGTATTTT. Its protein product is CASRLGIAGTDTQYF.

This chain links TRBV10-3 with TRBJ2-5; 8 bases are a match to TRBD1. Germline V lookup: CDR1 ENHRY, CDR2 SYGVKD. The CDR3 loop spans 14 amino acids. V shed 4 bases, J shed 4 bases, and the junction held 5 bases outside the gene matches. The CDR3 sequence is CAISADREVETQYF. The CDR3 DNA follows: TGTGCCATCAGTGCGGACAGGGAGGTAGAGACCCAGTACTTC.

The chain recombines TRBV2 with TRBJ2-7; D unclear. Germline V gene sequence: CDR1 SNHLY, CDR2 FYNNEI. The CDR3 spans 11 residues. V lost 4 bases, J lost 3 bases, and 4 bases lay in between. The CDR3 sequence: CASSGHYEQYF. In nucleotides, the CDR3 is TGTGCCAGCAGTGGTCACTACGAGCAGTACTTC.

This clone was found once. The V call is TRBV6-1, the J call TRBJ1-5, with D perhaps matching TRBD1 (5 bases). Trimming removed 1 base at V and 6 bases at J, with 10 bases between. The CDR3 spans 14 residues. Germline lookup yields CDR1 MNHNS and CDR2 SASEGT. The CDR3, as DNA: TGTGCCAGCAGTGAAGTGGGGGTCGGTCAGCCCCAGCATTTT. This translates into CASSEVGVGQPQHF.

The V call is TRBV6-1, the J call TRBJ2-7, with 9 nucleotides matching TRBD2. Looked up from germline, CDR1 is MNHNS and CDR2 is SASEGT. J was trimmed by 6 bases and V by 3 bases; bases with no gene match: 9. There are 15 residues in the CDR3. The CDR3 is CASSDPVGLAREQYF. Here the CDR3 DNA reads TGTGCCAGCAGTGATCCCGTGGGACTAGCTCGCGAGCAGTACTTC.

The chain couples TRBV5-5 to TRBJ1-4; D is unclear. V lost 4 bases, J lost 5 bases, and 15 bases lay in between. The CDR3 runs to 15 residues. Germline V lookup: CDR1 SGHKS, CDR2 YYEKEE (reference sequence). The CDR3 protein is CASSPRVRGNEKLFF. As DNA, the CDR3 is TGTGCCAGCAGCCCAAGGGTTCGGGGAAATGAAAAACTGTTTTTT.

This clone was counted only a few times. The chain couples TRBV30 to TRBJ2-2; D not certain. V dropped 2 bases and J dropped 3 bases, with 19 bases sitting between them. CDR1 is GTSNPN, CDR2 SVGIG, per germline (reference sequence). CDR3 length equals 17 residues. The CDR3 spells CAWSPTVLRWDTGELFF. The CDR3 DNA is TGTGCCTGGAGTCCAACGGTCCTCCGTTGGGACACCGGGGAGCTGTTTTTT.

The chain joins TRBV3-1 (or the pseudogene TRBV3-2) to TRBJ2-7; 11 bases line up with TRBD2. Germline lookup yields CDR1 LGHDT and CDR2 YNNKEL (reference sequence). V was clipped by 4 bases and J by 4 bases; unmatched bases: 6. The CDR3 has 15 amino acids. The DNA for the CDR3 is TGTGCCAGCAGCCGCCCGACTAGCGGGACTTACGAGCAGTACTTC. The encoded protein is CASSRPTSGTYEQYF.

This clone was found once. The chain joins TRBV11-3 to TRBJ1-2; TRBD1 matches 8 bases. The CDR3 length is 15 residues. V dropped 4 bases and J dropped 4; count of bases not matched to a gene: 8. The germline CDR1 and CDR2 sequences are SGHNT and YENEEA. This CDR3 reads CASSSVTGETYGYTF. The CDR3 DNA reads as TGTGCCAGCAGCTCAGTGACAGGGGAAACCTATGGCTACACCTTC.

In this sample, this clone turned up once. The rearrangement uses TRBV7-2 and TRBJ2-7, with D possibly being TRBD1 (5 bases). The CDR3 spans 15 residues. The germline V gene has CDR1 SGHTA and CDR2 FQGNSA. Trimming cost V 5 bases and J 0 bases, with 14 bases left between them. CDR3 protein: CASSLADTISYEQYF. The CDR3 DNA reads TGTGCCAGCAGCCTGGCGGACACGATCTCCTACGAGCAGTACTTC.